This TCR beta chain came from a study of CD8 T cells in ankylosing spondylitis (TCRdb year 2017). Describing the broader study: The study profiled T cell receptor beta repertoires in healthy donors and ankylosing spondylitis patients to find disease-linked TCR variants. The whole study cohort included some 100 healthy donors and around 24 ankylosing spondylitis patients. Peripheral blood samples were taken, and synovial fluid was additionally collected from ankylosing spondylitis patients.

In regard to this clonotype: No cognate antigen has been identified for it. No qualities accompany the bases; no much larger clone lies one base away.

Including the terminal cysteine and phenylalanine, the CDR3 comprises 17 residues. Kept here is only the CDR3 DNA, which spans 51 bases and is read in frame from base 1. Germline trimming amounts to 3 bases on V and 0 bases on J, with 8 as the count of junction bases outside the gene matches. What the authors observed across the whole study: The disease-linked clones showed a CD8+ phenotype and occurred at relatively low frequencies in peripheral blood. Blood from ankylosing spondylitis patients appeared to be characterized by a TCR beta motif composed of roughly eight highly homologous amino acid variants. Some TCR beta motif variants had previously been reported in synovial fluid and blood of reactive arthritis patients, which suggested common disease-initiation mechanisms. According to the report, matched synovial fluid samples from ankylosing spondylitis patients were significantly enriched for the disease-linked clones.

Sequencing used an Illumina HiSeq 2500. TCR beta libraries were prepared by quantitative 5'-RACE with molecular barcodes. The paper's processing steps were these. Disease-linked TCR variants were identified with a new computational method built on a probabilistic model of VDJ rearrangement. TCRdb cleaned the public reads at Q25 with fastp, built clones with MiXCR and kept in-frame beta chains. Each record represents a unique CDR3 protein, reported with the most common genes and DNA among its rows. The V and J calls follow TCRdb's processing rather than the paper's. The sample table lists 250,000 to 350,000 distinct CDR3 sequences, 20% of them with a count of one. Of the sample, 7.5% to 9% is held by the ten largest clones.

This sequence uses TRBV6-7 and TRBJ1-5, with TRBD1 matching 7 junction bases. TRBV6-7 is given ORF status, its function remaining uncertain. The TCR sequence derives from a male donor with ankylosing spondylitis or in good health (not recorded which). The sample was blood, either unsorted or a sorted T cell fraction (not recorded which). The CDR3 amino acid sequence is: CASSYPNDRDSNQPQHF. The DNA is TGTGCCAGCAGTTATCCCAACGACAGGGATAGCAATCAGCCCCAGCATTTT.